This is a list of T cell receptor beta chains from one sample in a study of technical replicates of blood from several donors. Sequencing was performed with immunoSEQ multiplex PCR; in TCRdb, only in-frame clones are kept and a portion is missing. This table holds 45,000 to 65,000 clones, about 95% found once. Sample: T cells isolated from PBMCs. The receptors here all came from a human donor in good health. CDR3s include the opening cysteine and the closing phenylalanine or tryptophan. Fields, in order: CDR3 protein, J gene, V gene, clone size, CDR3 length. A clone size is listed for some rows: how often the clone was seen (once, few, many), or a class if it is expanded.

CASSLERMNTEAFF	TRBJ1-1	TRBV5-1	NA	14
CASSLVGTGTVYEQYF	TRBJ2-7	TRBV5-6	NA	16
CASSLVQGGTEAFF	TRBJ1-1	TRBV13	few	14
CASGTGAGELFF	TRBJ2-2	TRBV5-6	NA	12
CASSPDTYGYTF	TRBJ1-2	TRBV28	NA	12
CASSSDWTSGTDTQYF	TRBJ2-3	TRBV28	NA	16
CASRSRTGNTEAFF	TRBJ1-1	TRBV5-1	NA	14
CASSLTAGSYEQYF	TRBJ2-7	TRBV5-6	NA	14
CASSAYHEQFF	TRBJ2-1	TRBV10-1	NA	11
CASTREGPYVVNEQFF	TRBJ2-1	TRBV23-1	NA	16
CASSVAPSETEAFF	TRBJ1-1	TRBV9	NA	14
CASSLGGGHSEAFF	TRBJ1-1	TRBV11-3	NA	14
CSVDRVSLNEQFF	TRBJ2-1	TRBV29-1	NA	13
CASSYRNRVGEQYF	TRBJ2-7	TRBV6-5	NA	14
CATSSPGGEIHGYTF	TRBJ1-2	TRBV15	NA	15
CASSRYRGKGAGTEAFF	TRBJ1-1	TRBV7-3	NA	17
CASSSRDTFSYEQYF	TRBJ2-7	TRBV9	NA	15
CASSPGTSEYHSYEQYF	TRBJ2-7	TRBV5-4	NA	17
CASSSTGTGGAEKLFF	TRBJ1-4	TRBV5-4	once	16
CSAPKNIQYF	TRBJ2-4	TRBV20-1	NA	10
CASSPPGLAGGYEQYF	TRBJ2-7	TRBV28	NA	16
CASSPRTGGYEQYF	TRBJ2-7	TRBV14	NA	14
CASSSGTSSSYEQYF	TRBJ2-7	TRBV28	NA	15
CASSQSQGADGNTIYF	TRBJ1-3	TRBV18	once	16
CASSLTLAGGVFEQFF	TRBJ2-1	TRBV5-6	NA	16
CASILWGKGDTEAFF	TRBJ1-1	TRBV5-5	NA	15
CASGLVLMEVPVYNEKLFF	TRBJ1-4	TRBV12-5	NA	19
CASSVDGRTNQPQHF	TRBJ1-5	TRBV9	NA	15
CASSDRGAYEQYF	TRBJ2-7	TRBV10-2	NA	13
CASSYLGTGHGYTF	TRBJ1-2	TRBV6-5	NA	14
CASSSGQGKNIQYF	TRBJ2-4	TRBV6-5	NA	14
CASSGASGGPWNEQFF	TRBJ2-1	TRBV5-1	once	16
CASMFYSYEQYF	TRBJ2-7	TRBV28	NA	12
CASSLYQGWAEAFF	TRBJ1-1	TRBV13	NA	14
CASSVEGRYNEQFF	TRBJ2-1	TRBV9	NA	14
CASSILAGNYEQYF	TRBJ2-7	TRBV19	once	14
CASSVGQGNTIYF	TRBJ1-3	TRBV9	NA	13
CASSPSTLGTAFNEKLFF	TRBJ1-4	TRBV7-8	NA	18
CATSLNRQGEAFF	TRBJ1-1	TRBV15	NA	13
CASSQGLAGGEQFF	TRBJ2-1	TRBV11-3	NA	14
CASSPTQGRSEKLFF	TRBJ1-4	TRBV18	NA	15